This T cell receptor (beta chain) was sequenced during a study of response to subunit inactivated influenza vaccine (dated by TCRdb to between 2017 and 2018). With regard to the full study: Deep quantitative profiling of the T cell receptor repertoire was used in the study to follow responses to a trivalent subunit inactivated influenza vaccine.

The receptor library was made with RT-PCR. Instrument used: Illumina HiSeq 2500. TCRdb redid the processing of the public reads, applying fastp at Q25 and MiXCR, and retained in-frame beta chains. For every CDR3 protein sequence, its rows merge into one entry that carries the most common genes and DNA. The sample includes hundreds of thousands of distinct CDR3 sequences, with approximately 18% observed a single time. The biggest ten clones account for approximately 10% of the sample. The germline V gene (reference sequence) specifies DFQATT as CDR1 and SNEGSKA as CDR2. From the cysteine through the phenylalanine, the CDR3 covers 15 amino acids. Only the CDR3 part of the read is kept: 45 bases, read in frame from the first base. Cut back by 0 bases and 1 base, the V and J ends lie 9 bases apart. What the work shows at the level of the full study, not this receptor alone: The authors suggested that each seasonal influenza vaccination may recruit only a limited number of new T cells.

At least ten counts were recorded for this clonotype. Its antigen remains unidentified. The sample holds no much larger clone one base away, and base qualities are not on file. Here the sequenced sample was PBMCs from blood, taken approximately 5 days after vaccination. This clonotype was obtained from a middle-aged man who received an inactivated influenza vaccine. Donor details come from another sample of the same person, matched by shared clones. The chain employs TRBV20-1 and TRBJ1-4, with the D gene not clear enough to name. The CDR3 corresponds to CSARDVTLTNEKLFF. The sequenced DNA: TGCAGTGCTAGAGATGTGACCCTAACTAATGAAAAACTGTTTTTT.